The 6 T cell receptor beta chains below come from one sample, sequenced in a study of T cells in Graves' hyperthyroidism and ophthalmopathy. Amplification of TCR beta CDR3 regions was performed using RNA transcripts as template. Primed by the HTBI set, a first-round RT-PCR was run on the TCR CDR3. TCRdb used MiXCR to reprocess the multiplex PCR reads, holding one entry per CDR3 protein. The sample consists of approximately 620,000 distinct CDR3 sequences, approximately 15% of them appearing once. The sequenced material came from blood. All receptors come from a woman in her twenties or thirties with Graves' hyperthyroidism that later progressed to Graves' ophthalmopathy.

This clonotype showed up many times. The chain's CDR3 is CASKAIAEAFF. The CDR3 nucleotides read TGTGCCAGCAAGGCGATCGCTGAAGCTTTCTTT. V and J are TRBV2 and TRBJ1-1, with D unclear. The CDR3 length is 11 residues. Germline values: CDR1 SNHLY, CDR2 FYNNEI. V lost 7 bases to trimming and J lost 6 bases, with 9 bases between them.

This clonotype came up many times. The chain combines TRBV7-8 with TRBJ2-3; D may be TRBD2 (6 bases). Germline-derived CDR1 and CDR2 are SGHVS and FQNEAQ. V lost 1 base and J 2 bases, leaving 7 bases between the germline ends. This CDR3 has 14 residues. The CDR3 region is CASSLGTNTDTQYF. The CDR3 DNA follows: TGTGCCAGCAGCTTAGGGACTAACACAGATACGCAGTATTTT. Using reference TRBV7-8 and TRBJ2-3 for the parts outside the CDR3, the full variable domain is GAGVSQSPRYKVAKRGQDVALRCDPISGHVSLFWYQQALGQGPEFLTYFQNEAQLDKSGLPSDRFFAERPEGSVSTLKIQRTQQEDSAVYLCASSLGTNTDTQYFGPGTRLTVL.

In regard to this clonotype: One base away lies a much larger clone, so this may be a sequencing read error. The rearrangement joins TRBV29-1 to TRBJ2-5; tentatively, D is TRBD2 (6 bases). Germline CDR1 and CDR2: SQVTM and ANQGSEA. The CDR3 is 12 residues long. V lost 6 bases, J lost 1 base, and 9 bases lay in between. CDR3 in amino acids: CSVPGGQETQYF. The CDR3 coding sequence is TGCAGCGTCCCCGGGGGCCAAGAGACCCAGTACTTC.

This clonotype was seen once. A much larger clone differs from this one at a single base, so this may be a read error. J is TRBJ1-1 and V is TRBV12-5; D perhaps matches TRBD1 (5 bases). Germline V gene lookup returns CDR1 LGHNT and CDR2 FRNRAP. Between the trimmed V and J ends, which lost 10 bases and 6 bases, there was a span of 12 bases. This CDR3 spans 11 amino acids. The CDR3 is CANGAGAEAFF. CDR3 in DNA: TGTGCTAATGGGGCCGGGGCTGAAGCTTTCTTT.

The rearrangement links TRBV18 to TRBJ2-6, with D perhaps TRBD2 (5 bases). V shed 3 bases and J shed 2 bases, with 11 bases lying between them. From germline, CDR1 is KGHSH and CDR2 LQKENI. There are 16 residues in the CDR3. This CDR3 reads CASSPQEEAGANVLTF. CDR3 DNA sequence: TGTGCCAGCTCACCTCAGGAGGAGGCTGGGGCCAACGTCCTGACTTTC.

This clonotype was detected ten times or more. The genes are TRBV7-9 and TRBJ1-1; D not certain. The length of the CDR3 is 17 residues. Germline assignment: CDR1 SEHNR and CDR2 FQNEAQ (reference sequence). Trimming stripped 3 bases from V and 0 bases from J, with 17 bases between. CDR3 sequence: CASSFSRPGGLNTEAFF. The DNA of the CDR3 is TGTGCCAGCAGCTTCTCAAGGCCCGGAGGGTTGAACACTGAAGCTTTCTTT. The full variable domain, with the rest looked up from reference TRBV7-9 and TRBJ1-1, is DTGVSQNPRHKITKRGQNVTFRCDPISEHNRLYWYRQTLGQGPEFLTYFQNEAQLEKSRLLSDRFSAERPKGSFSTLEIQRTEQGDSAMYLCASSFSRPGGLNTEAFFGQGTRLTVV.